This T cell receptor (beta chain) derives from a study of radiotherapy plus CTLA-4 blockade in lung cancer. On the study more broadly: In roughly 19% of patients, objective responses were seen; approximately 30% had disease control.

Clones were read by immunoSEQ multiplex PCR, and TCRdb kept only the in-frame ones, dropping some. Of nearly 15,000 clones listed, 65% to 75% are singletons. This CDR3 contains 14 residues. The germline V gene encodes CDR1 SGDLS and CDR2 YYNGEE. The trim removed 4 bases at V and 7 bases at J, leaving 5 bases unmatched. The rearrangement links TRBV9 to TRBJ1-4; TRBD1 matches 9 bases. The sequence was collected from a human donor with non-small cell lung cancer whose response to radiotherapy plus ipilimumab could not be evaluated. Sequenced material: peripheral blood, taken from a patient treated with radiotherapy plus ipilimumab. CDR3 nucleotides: TGTGCCAGCAGCTCGGACAGGGGAAGTGAAAAACTGTTTTTT. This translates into CASSSDRGSEKLFF.